This T cell receptor beta chain stems from a study of T cell changes during pregnancy in multiple sclerosis. Germline V gene data show CDR1 as SGHVS and CDR2 as FQNEAQ. V was shortened by 4 bases and J by 3 bases, with 10 bases between the two germline ends. This CDR3 region has 13 residues. Assay used: immunoSEQ multiplex PCR; TCRdb lists only in-frame clones, some missing. The sample includes 50,000 to 65,000 clones, 80% to 95% of them seen just once. The specimen comprised CD8+ T cells from peripheral blood mononuclear cells, sampled in the second trimester of pregnancy. This clonotype was sampled from a female donor with multiple sclerosis, enrolled in a pregnancy study. The V and J genes are TRBV7-8 and TRBJ2-7; possible D gene TRBD2, 6 bases. The CDR3 nucleotides are TGTGCCAGCAGCTACGGGAGTTACTACGAGCAGTACTTC. The encoded protein is CASSYGSYYEQYF.